This entry concerns a single T cell receptor beta chain. The target antigen is unknown. The CDR3 is 17 residues long. Germline assignment: CDR1 KGHSH and CDR2 LQKENI. Trimming took 0 bases from V and 0 from J, leaving 14 bases between them. The record originates from a study of cytomegalovirus exposure and HLA in healthy donors. Whole-study context: Unique TCRs numbering some 80 million, obtained from HLA-typed donors, made up an early data release. Study results and caveats: It was likely that a cluster of highly shared sequence variants was a sequencing artifact. Rare sequences made up most TCRs, while some public TCRs were found in many donors. TCR beta sequences numbering 15,000 to 20,000 were associated with HLA alleles at 0.05 false discovery rate in a later analysis.

Amplification used 60 Vbeta primers and 13 Jbeta primers. Method: immunoSEQ multiplex PCR; TCRdb's copy keeps in-frame clones and lacks some. The repertoire consists of some 160,000 clones, with more than 80% occurring once and the leading ten covering about 4.3%. This TCR was sampled from a woman aged 35 to 49 in good health and CMV-seropositive. This chain connects TRBV18 to TRBJ1-2, with D possibly being TRBD1 (6 bases). The sample was PBMCs. CDR3 in amino acids: CASSPPGQLLPNYGYTF. CDR3 nucleotide sequence: TGTGCCAGCTCACCACCCGGACAGCTTCTTCCTAACTATGGCTACACCTTC.